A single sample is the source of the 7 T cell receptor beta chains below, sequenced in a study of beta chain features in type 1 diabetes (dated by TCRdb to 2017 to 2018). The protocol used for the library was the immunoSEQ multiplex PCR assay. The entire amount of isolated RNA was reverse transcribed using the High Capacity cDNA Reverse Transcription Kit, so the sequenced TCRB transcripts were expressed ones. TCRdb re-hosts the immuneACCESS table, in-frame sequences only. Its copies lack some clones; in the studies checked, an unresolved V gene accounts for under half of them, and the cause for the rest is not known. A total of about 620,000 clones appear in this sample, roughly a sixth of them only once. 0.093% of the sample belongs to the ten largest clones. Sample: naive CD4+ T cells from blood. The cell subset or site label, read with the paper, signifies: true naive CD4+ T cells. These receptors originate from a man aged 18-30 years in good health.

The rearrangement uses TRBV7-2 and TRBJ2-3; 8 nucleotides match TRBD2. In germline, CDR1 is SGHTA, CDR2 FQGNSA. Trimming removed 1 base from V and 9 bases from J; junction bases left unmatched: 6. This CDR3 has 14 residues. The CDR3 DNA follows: TGTGCCAGCAGCTTAGTTTGGAGCGGGGGAACGCAGTATTTT. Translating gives CASSLVWSGGTQYF.

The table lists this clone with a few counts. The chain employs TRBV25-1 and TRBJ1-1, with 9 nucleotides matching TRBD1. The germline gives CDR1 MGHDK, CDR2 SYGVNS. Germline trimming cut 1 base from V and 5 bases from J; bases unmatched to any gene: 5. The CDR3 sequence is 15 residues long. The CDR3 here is CASSEWTGDGTEAFF. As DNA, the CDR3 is TGTGCCAGCAGTGAATGGACAGGGGATGGAACTGAAGCTTTCTTT.

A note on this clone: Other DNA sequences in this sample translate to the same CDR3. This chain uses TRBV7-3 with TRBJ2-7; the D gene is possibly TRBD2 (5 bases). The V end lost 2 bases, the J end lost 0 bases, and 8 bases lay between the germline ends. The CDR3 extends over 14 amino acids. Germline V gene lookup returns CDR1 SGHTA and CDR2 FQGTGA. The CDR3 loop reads CASSLDRDSYEQYF. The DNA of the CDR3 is TGTGCCAGCAGCTTAGATCGGGACTCCTACGAGCAGTACTTC.

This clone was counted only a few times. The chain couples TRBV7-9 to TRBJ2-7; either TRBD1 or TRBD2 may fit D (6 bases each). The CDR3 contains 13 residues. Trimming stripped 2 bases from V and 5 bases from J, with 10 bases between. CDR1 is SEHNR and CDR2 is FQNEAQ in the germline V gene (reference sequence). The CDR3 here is CASSLLGGNEQYF. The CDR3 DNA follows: TGTGCCAGCAGCTTACTCGGGGGCAACGAGCAGTACTTC.

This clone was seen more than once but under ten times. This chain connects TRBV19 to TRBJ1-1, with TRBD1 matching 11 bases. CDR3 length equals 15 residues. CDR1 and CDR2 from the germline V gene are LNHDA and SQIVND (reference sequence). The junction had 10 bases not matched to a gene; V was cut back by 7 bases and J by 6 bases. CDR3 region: CASTTGQGAAAEAFF. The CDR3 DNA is TGTGCCAGTACCACAGGACAGGGGGCGGCGGCTGAAGCTTTCTTT.

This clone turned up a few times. CDR3 coding DNA: TGTGCCAGCAGCCAGGGACCGGGACAGCACAATGAGCAGTTCTTC. Protein sequence: CASSQGPGQHNEQFF. The V call is TRBV6-5, the J call TRBJ2-1; 7 bases line up with TRBD1. With V trimmed by 6 bases and J by 5 bases, 10 bases remained unmatched. This CDR3 has 15 amino acids. Germline lookup yields CDR1 MNHEY and CDR2 SVGAGI.

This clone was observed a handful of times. The CDR3 spells CATSRVSPPEQFF. The DNA for the CDR3 is TGTGCCACCAGCAGAGTCTCCCCCCCTGAGCAGTTCTTC. The gene calls are TRBV15 and TRBJ2-1, with unresolved D. Trimming took off 1 base at V and 9 bases at J, with 10 bases between the two ends. The CDR3 spans 13 residues. The germline CDR1 and CDR2 sequences are LNHNV and YYDKDF (reference sequence). Combining the CDR3 with reference TRBV15 and TRBJ2-1 gives the whole variable domain DAMVIQNPRYQVTQFGKPVTLSCSQTLNHNVMYWYQQKSSQAPKLLFHYYDKDFNNEADTPDNFQSRRPNTSFCFLDIRSPGLGDTAMYLCATSRVSPPEQFFGPGTRLTVL.